This is a list of T cell receptor beta chains from one sample in a study of T cell responses to AZD1222 COVID-19 vaccine. This table comes from immunoSEQ multiplex PCR, and its TCRdb copy is limited to in-frame clones, with some not included. Here the sample spans about 120,000 clones, 91% being singletons. Sequencing was performed on peripheral blood, taken on day 0 of AZD1222 vaccination. All receptors derive from an adult in good health. Each CDR3 is given with its conserved first and last residue. Each record gives: J gene, D gene, clone size, V gene, CDR3 DNA, CDR3 protein. The D gene is left open where the match is weak. Only part of the rows carry a size: once, few, many, or a class if the clone is expanded.

j_gene: TRBJ2-1; d_gene: NA; abundance: NA; v_gene: TRBV7-3; CDR3nt: TGTGCCAGCAGCTTATACGGGAGCCCCCCCTACAATGAGCAGTTCTTC; CDR3aa: CASSLYGSPPYNEQFF
j_gene: TRBJ2-1; d_gene: NA; abundance: NA; v_gene: TRBV28; CDR3nt: TGTGCCAGCAGTCATTGGGGCAGGGCCTACAATGAGCAGTTCTTC; CDR3aa: CASSHWGRAYNEQFF
j_gene: TRBJ1-1; d_gene: NA; abundance: NA; v_gene: TRBV30; CDR3nt: TGTGCCTGGAGTAGGGGTTCGTGGGTGAACACTGAAGCTTTCTTT; CDR3aa: CAWSRGSWVNTEAFF
j_gene: TRBJ1-2; d_gene: TRBD1; abundance: NA; v_gene: TRBV15; CDR3nt: TGTGCCACCAGCGGCAGGACAGGGAGAGTGGATGGCTACACCTTC; CDR3aa: CATSGRTGRVDGYTF
j_gene: TRBJ2-2; d_gene: NA; abundance: NA; v_gene: TRBV2; CDR3nt: TGTGCCAGCAGTGGCCCCCGAACCGGGGAGCTGTTTTTT; CDR3aa: CASSGPRTGELFF
j_gene: TRBJ2-1; d_gene: TRBD2; abundance: once; v_gene: TRBV11-2; CDR3nt: TGTGCCAGCAGCCACGATCTAGCGGGAGGAAGGTTGGAGCAGTTCTTC; CDR3aa: CASSHDLAGGRLEQFF
j_gene: TRBJ1-4; d_gene: NA; abundance: NA; v_gene: TRBV3-1/TRBV3-2; CDR3nt: TGTGCCAGCAAACAGTCTAATGAAAAACTGTTTTTT; CDR3aa: CASKQSNEKLFF
j_gene: TRBJ1-2; d_gene: NA; abundance: NA; v_gene: TRBV3-1/TRBV3-2; CDR3nt: TGTGCCAGCAGCCAAGATGGGGGGCTTGGTGGCTACACCTTC; CDR3aa: CASSQDGGLGGYTF
j_gene: TRBJ2-2; d_gene: TRBD2; abundance: NA; v_gene: TRBV5-4; CDR3nt: TGTGCCAGCAGCCTAGCGGGAGTAGAGACCGGGGAGCTGTTTTTT; CDR3aa: CASSLAGVETGELFF
j_gene: TRBJ1-2; d_gene: TRBD1; abundance: NA; v_gene: TRBV4-1; CDR3nt: TGCGCCAGCAGCCAAGATCTTGGGACAGATGGCTACACCTTC; CDR3aa: CASSQDLGTDGYTF
j_gene: TRBJ2-3; d_gene: TRBD1; abundance: once; v_gene: TRBV28; CDR3nt: TGTGCCAGCAGACTCACTACAGGGGCCGGGCAGGATACGCAGTATTTT; CDR3aa: CASRLTTGAGQDTQYF
j_gene: TRBJ2-5; d_gene: TRBD1; abundance: NA; v_gene: TRBV5-6; CDR3nt: TGTGCCAGCAGCTTGTCACCGGGACAGAAGTTTGAAGAGACCCAGTACTTC; CDR3aa: CASSLSPGQKFEETQYF
j_gene: TRBJ2-1; d_gene: NA; abundance: NA; v_gene: TRBV7-8; CDR3nt: TGTGCCAGCAGCCCTAGCTGGGGGAGCCTCGCCTACAATGAGCAGTTCTTC; CDR3aa: CASSPSWGSLAYNEQFF
j_gene: TRBJ1-1; d_gene: NA; abundance: NA; v_gene: TRBV11-2; CDR3nt: TGTGCCAGCAGCCCAGGCCCGGGCGCTTTCTTT; CDR3aa: CASSPGPGAFF
j_gene: TRBJ2-5; d_gene: NA; abundance: NA; v_gene: TRBV3-1/TRBV3-2; CDR3nt: TGTGCCAGCAGCCAAGAAGGGGCCAGGCCCCGGGTGGTGGAGACCCAGTACTTC; CDR3aa: CASSQEGARPRVVETQYF
j_gene: TRBJ1-1; d_gene: NA; abundance: NA; v_gene: TRBV24-1; CDR3nt: TGTGCCACCAGTGACTATAAGTGGAACACTGAAGCTTTCTTT; CDR3aa: CATSDYKWNTEAFF
j_gene: TRBJ2-2; d_gene: TRBD1; abundance: NA; v_gene: TRBV18; CDR3nt: TGTGCCAGCTCACGACAGGGTAGCACCGGGGAGCTGTTTTTT; CDR3aa: CASSRQGSTGELFF
j_gene: TRBJ1-1; d_gene: NA; abundance: NA; v_gene: TRBV3-1/TRBV3-2; CDR3nt: TGTGCCAGCAGCCAAGTAGGGATTGGGAACACTGAAGCTTTCTTT; CDR3aa: CASSQVGIGNTEAFF
j_gene: TRBJ1-2; d_gene: TRBD1; abundance: NA; v_gene: TRBV27; CDR3nt: TGTGCCAGCAGCCCCCACCCCGGACAGGGCTATGGCTACACCTTC; CDR3aa: CASSPHPGQGYGYTF
j_gene: TRBJ1-2; d_gene: NA; abundance: NA; v_gene: TRBV19; CDR3nt: TGTGCCAGTAGTATAGGTGCAGAGTATAACTATGGCTACACCTTC; CDR3aa: CASSIGAEYNYGYTF
j_gene: TRBJ1-2; d_gene: TRBD1; abundance: NA; v_gene: TRBV27; CDR3nt: TGTGCCAGCAGTTTTTACCCGGGGACAGGGAATGGCTACACCTTC; CDR3aa: CASSFYPGTGNGYTF
j_gene: TRBJ2-1; d_gene: NA; abundance: NA; v_gene: TRBV29-1; CDR3nt: TGCAGCGCCGAAACCGCCGGAACAGGGTCCTACAATGAGCAGTTCTTC; CDR3aa: CSAETAGTGSYNEQFF
j_gene: TRBJ1-5; d_gene: NA; abundance: NA; v_gene: TRBV24-1; CDR3nt: TGTGCCACCAGTGACCTGGGACAACAAACCCAGCATTTT; CDR3aa: CATSDLGQQTQHF
j_gene: TRBJ2-5; d_gene: NA; abundance: NA; v_gene: TRBV19; CDR3nt: TGTGCCAGTAGTACCAAGGGGATAGGGGCCCAGTACTTC; CDR3aa: CASSTKGIGAQYF
j_gene: TRBJ1-4; d_gene: NA; abundance: NA; v_gene: TRBV6-1; CDR3nt: TGTGCCAGCAGTGACCTAAGAGAAAAACTGTTTTTT; CDR3aa: CASSDLREKLFF
j_gene: TRBJ1-1; d_gene: NA; abundance: NA; v_gene: TRBV6-5; CDR3nt: TGTGCCAGCAGTATAGTAAGGGCCAACTCTGAAGCTTTCTTT; CDR3aa: CASSIVRANSEAFF
j_gene: TRBJ1-3; d_gene: NA; abundance: NA; v_gene: TRBV19; CDR3nt: TGTGCCAGTAGTTCCCGGGACATCGCCTTCTCTGGAAACACCATATATTTT; CDR3aa: CASSSRDIAFSGNTIYF
j_gene: TRBJ1-2; d_gene: NA; abundance: NA; v_gene: TRBV12-3/TRBV12-4; CDR3nt: TGTGCCAGCAGGGCTACAGCTAACTATGGCTACACCTTC; CDR3aa: CASRATANYGYTF
j_gene: TRBJ2-6; d_gene: TRBD1; abundance: NA; v_gene: TRBV19; CDR3nt: TGTGCCAGTACCTCTCAAAGGGACAGGGTGTCTGGGGCCAACGTCCTGACTTTC; CDR3aa: CASTSQRDRVSGANVLTF
j_gene: TRBJ1-5; d_gene: NA; abundance: NA; v_gene: TRBV19; CDR3nt: TGTGCCAGTACCATTGGGGCGGCCGGCCAGCCCCAGCATTTT; CDR3aa: CASTIGAAGQPQHF
j_gene: TRBJ2-7; d_gene: TRBD1; abundance: NA; v_gene: TRBV7-3; CDR3nt: TGTGCCAGCAGCTTGGGACAGGGGGGCGAGCAGTACTTC; CDR3aa: CASSLGQGGEQYF
j_gene: TRBJ1-2; d_gene: NA; abundance: NA; v_gene: TRBV4-1; CDR3nt: TGCGCCAGCAGCCAAGATCGCAGTTTGGGCTATGGCTACACCTTC; CDR3aa: CASSQDRSLGYGYTF
j_gene: TRBJ2-7; d_gene: TRBD1; abundance: once; v_gene: TRBV10-3; CDR3nt: TGTGCCACCAGGACAGGGCCCCACCCCGAGCAGTACTTC; CDR3aa: CATRTGPHPEQYF
j_gene: TRBJ1-1; d_gene: NA; abundance: once; v_gene: TRBV4-2; CDR3nt: TGTGCCAGCAGCCAAGACCGGATAGACGGTGAAGCTTTCTTT; CDR3aa: CASSQDRIDGEAFF
j_gene: TRBJ2-1; d_gene: NA; abundance: NA; v_gene: TRBV6-1; CDR3nt: TGTGCCAGCAGTGAAACCCCACGGGAGGAGCAGTTCTTC; CDR3aa: CASSETPREEQFF
j_gene: TRBJ1-6; d_gene: NA; abundance: NA; v_gene: TRBV27; CDR3nt: TGTGCCAGCAGTCTCTTAGGGGTGGGTTCACCCCTCCACTTT; CDR3aa: CASSLLGVGSPLHF
j_gene: TRBJ1-1; d_gene: TRBD1; abundance: once; v_gene: TRBV19; CDR3nt: TGTGCCAGTAGTAGAAGAACCGGGACAGGAGGAGGCGGCACTGAAGCTTTCTTT; CDR3aa: CASSRRTGTGGGGTEAFF
j_gene: TRBJ2-2; d_gene: NA; abundance: NA; v_gene: TRBV11-2; CDR3nt: TGTGCCAGCAGCCCCCGGGTGGGATACACCGGGGAGCTGTTTTTT; CDR3aa: CASSPRVGYTGELFF
j_gene: TRBJ1-3; d_gene: NA; abundance: NA; v_gene: TRBV12-3/TRBV12-4; CDR3nt: TGTGCCAGCAGTTTCGGGGGGCTAAACACCATATATTTT; CDR3aa: CASSFGGLNTIYF
j_gene: TRBJ1-5; d_gene: TRBD1; abundance: NA; v_gene: TRBV27; CDR3nt: TGTGCCAGCAGTCTAGGAACAGGGGCCAATCAGCCCCAGCATTTT; CDR3aa: CASSLGTGANQPQHF
j_gene: TRBJ1-2; d_gene: NA; abundance: NA; v_gene: TRBV2; CDR3nt: TGTGCCACCGCCCCGGGGCCCGCTTATGGCTACACCTTC; CDR3aa: CATAPGPAYGYTF
j_gene: TRBJ1-2; d_gene: NA; abundance: NA; v_gene: TRBV7-6; CDR3nt: TGTGCCAGCAGCTTAGCCCACAGAGTTAACTATGGCTACACCTTC; CDR3aa: CASSLAHRVNYGYTF
j_gene: TRBJ2-2; d_gene: TRBD1; abundance: NA; v_gene: TRBV19; CDR3nt: TGTGCCAGTAGTTGGACAGGCCAAACCGGGGAGCTGTTTTTT; CDR3aa: CASSWTGQTGELFF
j_gene: TRBJ2-1; d_gene: NA; abundance: NA; v_gene: TRBV28; CDR3nt: TGTGCCAGCAGTTTTTCAACTGCGGGTTCCTACAATGAGCAGTTCTTC; CDR3aa: CASSFSTAGSYNEQFF
j_gene: TRBJ1-1; d_gene: NA; abundance: once; v_gene: TRBV28; CDR3nt: TGTGCCAGCAGTTACCGAGGCTTGAACACTGAAGCTTTCTTT; CDR3aa: CASSYRGLNTEAFF
j_gene: TRBJ2-7; d_gene: NA; abundance: NA; v_gene: TRBV3-1/TRBV3-2; CDR3nt: TGTGCCAGCAGCCAAGATAAAGGGTTTGGCTACGAGCAGTACTTC; CDR3aa: CASSQDKGFGYEQYF
j_gene: TRBJ1-6; d_gene: NA; abundance: NA; v_gene: TRBV12-3/TRBV12-4; CDR3nt: TGTGCCAGCAGTTTAGGCCTTGCGGCACCCCTCCACTTT; CDR3aa: CASSLGLAAPLHF
j_gene: TRBJ2-4; d_gene: TRBD1; abundance: NA; v_gene: TRBV5-6; CDR3nt: TGTGCCAGCAGCTCCGACAGGGACAAAAACATTCAGTACTTC; CDR3aa: CASSSDRDKNIQYF
j_gene: TRBJ2-7; d_gene: NA; abundance: NA; v_gene: TRBV19; CDR3nt: TGTGCCAGTAGTAAGCGGACCTCGCTCCACGAGCAGTACTTC; CDR3aa: CASSKRTSLHEQYF
j_gene: TRBJ1-2; d_gene: NA; abundance: NA; v_gene: TRBV27; CDR3nt: TGTGCCAGCAGTCCTCGACCCCGGGACATAATCATAGATGGCTACACCTTC; CDR3aa: CASSPRPRDIIIDGYTF
j_gene: TRBJ1-6; d_gene: NA; abundance: NA; v_gene: TRBV28; CDR3nt: TGTGCCAGCAGTTTCCTTTTCTCGGGACGGCGCTCCTATAATTCACCCCTCCACTTT; CDR3aa: CASSFLFSGRRSYNSPLHF
j_gene: TRBJ1-3; d_gene: TRBD1; abundance: NA; v_gene: TRBV4-2; CDR3nt: TGTGCCAGCAGCGCACAACAGGTTCCTCAGGGGGACACCATATATTTT; CDR3aa: CASSAQQVPQGDTIYF
j_gene: TRBJ2-1; d_gene: NA; abundance: NA; v_gene: TRBV7-3; CDR3nt: TGTGCCAGCAGCAAAATCCCGCAGGTGGGCTCCTACAATGAGCAGTTCTTC; CDR3aa: CASSKIPQVGSYNEQFF
j_gene: TRBJ1-2; d_gene: TRBD1; abundance: once; v_gene: TRBV10-2; CDR3nt: TGCGCCACTCCCGGACAGGGACCACCAAACTATGGCTACACCTTC; CDR3aa: CATPGQGPPNYGYTF
j_gene: TRBJ2-3; d_gene: NA; abundance: once; v_gene: TRBV24-1; CDR3nt: TGTGCCACCAGTGAGCTGCACACAGATACGCAGTATTTT; CDR3aa: CATSELHTDTQYF
j_gene: TRBJ2-3; d_gene: NA; abundance: NA; v_gene: TRBV29-1; CDR3nt: TGCAGCGTTGTGGGGCGGGCGCAGTATTTT; CDR3aa: CSVVGRAQYF
j_gene: TRBJ1-2; d_gene: NA; abundance: NA; v_gene: TRBV29-1; CDR3nt: TGCAGCGCCGGGCCCGGGGGGCAAGGTGGCTACACCTTC; CDR3aa: CSAGPGGQGGYTF